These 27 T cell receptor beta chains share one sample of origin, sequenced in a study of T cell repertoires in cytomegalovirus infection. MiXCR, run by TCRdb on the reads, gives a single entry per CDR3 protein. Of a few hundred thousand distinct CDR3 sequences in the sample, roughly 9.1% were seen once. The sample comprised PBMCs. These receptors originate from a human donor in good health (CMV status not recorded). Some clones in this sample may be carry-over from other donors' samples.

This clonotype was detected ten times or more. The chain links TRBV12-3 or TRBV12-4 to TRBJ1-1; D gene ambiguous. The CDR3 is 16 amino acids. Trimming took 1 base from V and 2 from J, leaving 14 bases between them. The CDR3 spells CASSLGPPDSNTEAFF. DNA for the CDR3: TGTGCCAGCAGTTTAGGTCCCCCGGATTCAAACACTGAAGCTTTCTTT.

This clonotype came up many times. CDR3 sequence: CASSPLSGGNTDTQYF. CDR3 in DNA: TGTGCCAGCAGTCCCCTTAGCGGGGGAAACACAGATACGCAGTATTTT. V gene TRBV6-1 combines with J gene TRBJ2-3; 9 bases map to TRBD2. Germline V gives CDR1 MNHNS, CDR2 SASEGT. V was pared by 5 bases and J by 2 bases, with 8 bases of the junction left unmatched. This CDR3 is 16 amino acids long.

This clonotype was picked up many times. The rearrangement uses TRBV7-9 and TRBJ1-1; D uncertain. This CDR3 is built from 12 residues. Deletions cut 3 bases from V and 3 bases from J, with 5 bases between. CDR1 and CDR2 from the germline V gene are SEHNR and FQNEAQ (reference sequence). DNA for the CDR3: TGTGCCAGCAGCTTGGAAGACACTGAAGCTTTCTTT. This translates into CASSLEDTEAFF.

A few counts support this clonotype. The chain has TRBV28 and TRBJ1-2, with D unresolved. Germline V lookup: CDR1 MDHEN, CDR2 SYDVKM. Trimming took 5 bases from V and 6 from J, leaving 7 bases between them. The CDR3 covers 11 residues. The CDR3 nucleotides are TGTGCCAGCAGTATGTTCAATGGCTACACCTTC. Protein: CASSMFNGYTF.

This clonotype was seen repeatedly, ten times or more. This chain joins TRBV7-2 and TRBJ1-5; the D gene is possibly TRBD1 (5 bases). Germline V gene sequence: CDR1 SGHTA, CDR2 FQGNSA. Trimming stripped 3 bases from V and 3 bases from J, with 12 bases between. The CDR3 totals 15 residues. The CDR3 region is CASSFSRDPNQPQHF. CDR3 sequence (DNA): TGTGCCAGCAGCTTTTCCAGGGATCCCAATCAGCCCCAGCATTTT.

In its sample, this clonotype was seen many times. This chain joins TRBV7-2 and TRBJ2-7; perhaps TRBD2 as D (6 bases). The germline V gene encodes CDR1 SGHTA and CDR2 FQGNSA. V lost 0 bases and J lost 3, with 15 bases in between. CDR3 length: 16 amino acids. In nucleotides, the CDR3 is TGTGCCAGCAGCTTAGCGTCCGGGGGTTCAGGCTACGAGCAGTACTTC. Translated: CASSLASGGSGYEQYF.

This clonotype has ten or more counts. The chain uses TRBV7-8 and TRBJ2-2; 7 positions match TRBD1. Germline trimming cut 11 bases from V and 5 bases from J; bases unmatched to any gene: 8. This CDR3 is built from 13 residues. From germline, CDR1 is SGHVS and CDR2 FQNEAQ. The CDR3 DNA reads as TGTGCCGTCGGGACAGTAAGGACCGGGGAGCTGTTTTTT. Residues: CAVGTVRTGELFF.

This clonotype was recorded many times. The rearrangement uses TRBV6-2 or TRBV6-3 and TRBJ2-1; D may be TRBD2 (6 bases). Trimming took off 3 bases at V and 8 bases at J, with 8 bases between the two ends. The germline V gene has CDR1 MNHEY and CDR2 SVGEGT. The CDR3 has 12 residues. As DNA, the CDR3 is TGTGCCAGCAGTTATACGGGGGATGAGCAGTTCTTC. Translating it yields CASSYTGDEQFF.

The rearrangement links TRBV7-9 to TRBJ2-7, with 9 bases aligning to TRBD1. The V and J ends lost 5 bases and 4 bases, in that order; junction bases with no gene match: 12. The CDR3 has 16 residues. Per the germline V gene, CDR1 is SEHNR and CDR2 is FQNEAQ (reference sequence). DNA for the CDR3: TGTGCCAGCAGCCGTAACATACCGGGACAGGGATACGAGCAGTACTTC. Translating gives CASSRNIPGQGYEQYF.

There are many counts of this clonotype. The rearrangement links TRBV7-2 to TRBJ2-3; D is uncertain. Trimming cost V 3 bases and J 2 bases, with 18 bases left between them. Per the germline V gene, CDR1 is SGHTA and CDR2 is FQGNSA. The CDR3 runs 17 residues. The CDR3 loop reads CASSLGRSRVVTDTQYF. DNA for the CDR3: TGTGCCAGCAGCTTGGGTAGGAGCCGCGTTGTCACAGATACGCAGTATTTT.

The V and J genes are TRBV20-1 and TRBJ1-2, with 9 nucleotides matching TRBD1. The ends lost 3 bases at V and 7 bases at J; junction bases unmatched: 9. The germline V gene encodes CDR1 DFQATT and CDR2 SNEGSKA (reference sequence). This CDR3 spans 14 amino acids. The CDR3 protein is CSASTSGQGGGYTF. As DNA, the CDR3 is TGCAGTGCTAGTACCTCGGGACAGGGTGGTGGCTACACCTTC.

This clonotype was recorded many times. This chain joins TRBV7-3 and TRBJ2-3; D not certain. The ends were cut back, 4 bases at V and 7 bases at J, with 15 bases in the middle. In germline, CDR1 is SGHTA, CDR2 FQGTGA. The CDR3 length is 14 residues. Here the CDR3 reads CASSSLGPFHTQYF. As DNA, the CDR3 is TGTGCCAGCAGCTCCCTCGGGCCTTTCCATACGCAGTATTTT.

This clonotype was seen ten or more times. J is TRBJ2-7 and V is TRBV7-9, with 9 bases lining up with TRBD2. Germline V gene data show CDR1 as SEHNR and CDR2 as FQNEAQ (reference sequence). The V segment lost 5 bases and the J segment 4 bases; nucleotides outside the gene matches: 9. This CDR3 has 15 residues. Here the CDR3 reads CASSPTRREGYEQYF. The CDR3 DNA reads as TGTGCCAGCAGCCCAACTAGGCGGGAGGGTTACGAGCAGTACTTC. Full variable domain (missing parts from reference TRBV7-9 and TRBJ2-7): DTGVSQNPRHKITKRGQNVTFRCDPISEHNRLYWYRQTLGQGPEFLTYFQNEAQLEKSRLLSDRFSAERPKGSFSTLEIQRTEQGDSAMYLCASSPTRREGYEQYFGPGTRLTVT.

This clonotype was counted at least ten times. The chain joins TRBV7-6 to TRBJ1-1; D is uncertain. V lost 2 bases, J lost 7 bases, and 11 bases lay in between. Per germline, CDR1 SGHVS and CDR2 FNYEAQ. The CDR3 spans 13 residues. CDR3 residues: CASSLNTRFEAFF. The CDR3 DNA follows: TGTGCCAGCAGCTTAAATACCAGGTTTGAAGCTTTCTTT.

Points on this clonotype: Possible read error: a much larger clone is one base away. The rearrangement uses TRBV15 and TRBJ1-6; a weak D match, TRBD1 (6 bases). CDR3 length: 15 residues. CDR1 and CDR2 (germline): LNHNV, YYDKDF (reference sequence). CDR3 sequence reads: CATNRALPGASPPHF. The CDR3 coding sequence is TGTGCCACCAACAGAGCCCTTCCGGGGGCTTCACCCCCCCACTTT. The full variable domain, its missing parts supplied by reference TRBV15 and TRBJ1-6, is DAMVIQNPRYQVTQFGKPVTLSCSQTLNHNVMYWYQQKSSQAPKLLFHYYDKDFNNEADTPDNFQSRRPNTSFCFLDIRSPGLGDTAMYLCATNRALPGASPPHFGNGTRLTVT.

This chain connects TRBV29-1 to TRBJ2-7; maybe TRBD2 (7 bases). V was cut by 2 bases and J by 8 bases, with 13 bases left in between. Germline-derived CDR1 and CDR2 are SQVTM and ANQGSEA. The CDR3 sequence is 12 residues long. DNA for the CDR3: TGCAGCGTTGAAATCGGGGGGACAAAGCAGTACTTC. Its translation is CSVEIGGTKQYF.

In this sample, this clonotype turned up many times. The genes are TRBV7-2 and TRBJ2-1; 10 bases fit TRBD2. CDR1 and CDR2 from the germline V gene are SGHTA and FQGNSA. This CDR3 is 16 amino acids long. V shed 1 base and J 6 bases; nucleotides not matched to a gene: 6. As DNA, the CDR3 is TGTGCCAGCAGCTTAGGGGCCGGGACTAGCGCCAATGAGCAGTTCTTC. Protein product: CASSLGAGTSANEQFF.

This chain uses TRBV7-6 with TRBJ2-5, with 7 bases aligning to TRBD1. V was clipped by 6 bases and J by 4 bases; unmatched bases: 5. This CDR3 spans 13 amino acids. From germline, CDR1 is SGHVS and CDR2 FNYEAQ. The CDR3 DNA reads TGTGCCAGCAGTTTTGACAGGGCAGAGACCCAGTACTTC. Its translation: CASSFDRAETQYF.

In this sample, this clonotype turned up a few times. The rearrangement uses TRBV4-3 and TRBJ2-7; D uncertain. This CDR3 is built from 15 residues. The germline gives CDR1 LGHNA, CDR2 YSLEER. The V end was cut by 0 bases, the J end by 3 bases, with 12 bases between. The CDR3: CASSQDHTGDYEQYF. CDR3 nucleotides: TGCGCCAGCAGCCAAGACCATACTGGAGACTACGAGCAGTACTTC.

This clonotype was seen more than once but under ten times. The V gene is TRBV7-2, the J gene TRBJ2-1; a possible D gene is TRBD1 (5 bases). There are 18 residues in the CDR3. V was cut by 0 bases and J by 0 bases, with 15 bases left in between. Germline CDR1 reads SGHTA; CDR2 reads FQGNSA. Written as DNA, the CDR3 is TGTGCCAGCAGCTTAGCGTTGTTGACAGCGAGCTCCTACAATGAGCAGTTCTTC. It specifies CASSLALLTASSYNEQFF.

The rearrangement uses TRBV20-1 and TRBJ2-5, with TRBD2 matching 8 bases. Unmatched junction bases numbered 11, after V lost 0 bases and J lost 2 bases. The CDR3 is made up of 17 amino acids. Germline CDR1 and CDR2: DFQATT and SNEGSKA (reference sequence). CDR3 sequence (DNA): TGCAGTGCTAGAGATCTTTCGGCTAGCGGGTGGCAAGAGACCCAGTACTTC. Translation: CSARDLSASGWQETQYF.

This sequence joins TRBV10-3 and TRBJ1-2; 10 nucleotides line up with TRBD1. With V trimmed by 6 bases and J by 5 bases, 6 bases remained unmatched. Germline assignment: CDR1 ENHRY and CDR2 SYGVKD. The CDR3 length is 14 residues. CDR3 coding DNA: TGTGCCATCAGCCTTGGACAGGGGGGATATGGCTACACCTTC. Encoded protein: CAISLGQGGYGYTF.

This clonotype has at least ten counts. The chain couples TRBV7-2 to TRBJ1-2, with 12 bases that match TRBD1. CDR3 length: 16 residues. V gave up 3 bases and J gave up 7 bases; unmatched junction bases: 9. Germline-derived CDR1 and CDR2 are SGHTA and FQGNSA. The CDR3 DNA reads TGTGCCAGCAGCTTCGACGGGACAGGGGGCGGCGGTGGCTACACCTTC. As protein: CASSFDGTGGGGGYTF. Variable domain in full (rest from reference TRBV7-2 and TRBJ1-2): GAGVSQSPSNKVTEKGKDVELRCDPISGHTALYWYRQSLGQGLEFLIYFQGNSAPDKSGLPSDRFSAERTGGSVSTLTIQRTQQEDSAVYLCASSFDGTGGGGGYTFGSGTRLTVV.

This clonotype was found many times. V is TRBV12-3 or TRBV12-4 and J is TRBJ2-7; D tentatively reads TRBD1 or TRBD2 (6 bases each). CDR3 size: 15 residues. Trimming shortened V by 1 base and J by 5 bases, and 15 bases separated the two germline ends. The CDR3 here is CASSLGGANTDEQYF. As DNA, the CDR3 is TGTGCCAGCAGTTTAGGGGGGGCCAACACCGACGAGCAGTACTTC.

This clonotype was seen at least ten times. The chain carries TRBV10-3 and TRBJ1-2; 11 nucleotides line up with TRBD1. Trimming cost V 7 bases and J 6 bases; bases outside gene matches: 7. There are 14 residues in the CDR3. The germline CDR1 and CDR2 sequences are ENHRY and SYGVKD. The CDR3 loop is CAITRTGGMDGYTF. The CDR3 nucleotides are TGTGCCATCACTAGGACAGGGGGCATGGATGGCTACACCTTC.

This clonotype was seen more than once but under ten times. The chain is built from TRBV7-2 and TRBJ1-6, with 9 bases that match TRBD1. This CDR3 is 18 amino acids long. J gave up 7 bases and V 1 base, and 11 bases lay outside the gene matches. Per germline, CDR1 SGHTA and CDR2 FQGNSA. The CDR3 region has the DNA TGTGCCAGCAGCTTAGGCCAATGGACAGGGGCTTGGAATTCACCCCTCCACTTT. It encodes CASSLGQWTGAWNSPLHF.

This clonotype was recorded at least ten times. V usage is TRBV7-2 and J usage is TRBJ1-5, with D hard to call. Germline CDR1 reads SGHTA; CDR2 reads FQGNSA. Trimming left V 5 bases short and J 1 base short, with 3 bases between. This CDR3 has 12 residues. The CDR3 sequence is CASSQSNQPQHF. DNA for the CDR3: TGTGCCAGCAGCCAGAGCAATCAGCCCCAGCATTTT.